This entry describes one T cell receptor beta chain. Its matching antigen is unknown. The V gene's germline CDR1 is DFQATT and CDR2 SNEGSKA (reference sequence). The CDR3 contains 13 residues. Trimming stripped 1 base from V and 2 bases from J, with 8 bases between. Each TCR beta library was made by quantitative 5'-RACE that incorporated molecular barcodes. TCRdb independently ran MiXCR on the 5' RACE reads; one entry per CDR3 protein. This table holds 750,000 to 850,000 distinct CDR3 sequences, approximately 12% found once. The sample originates from a study of CD8 T cells in ankylosing spondylitis. Study-wide results and limits: It appeared that ankylosing spondylitis blood was characterized by a TCR beta motif of 8 or 9 highly homologous variants.

The chain carries TRBV20-1 and TRBJ2-5; D is undetermined. This clonotype originated in a male donor with ankylosing spondylitis. Material: blood, either unsorted or a sorted T cell fraction (not recorded which). The CDR3 loop is CSARGPGQETQYF. CDR3 coding DNA: TGCAGTGCTAGAGGTCCCGGTCAAGAGACCCAGTACTTC.